The rows below give T cell receptor beta chains drawn from one sample of a study of blood T cell repertoires in COVID-19. Using immunoSEQ multiplex PCR, the repertoire was profiled, and TCRdb retains in-frame clones only, with some absent. The sample has around 200,000 clones, less than 90% seen once. Material: peripheral blood. These receptors all come from a man in his 70s with active or convalescent COVID-19. Each CDR3 is given with its conserved first and last residue. Fields, in order: D gene, J gene, clone size, V gene, CDR3 DNA, CDR3 protein. The D gene is left open where the match is weak. Expanded clones get a size class; other rows say once, few or many, or leave the size out.

d_gene: TRBD2
j_gene: TRBJ2-7
abundance: .
v_gene: TRBV5-1
CDR3nt: TGCGCCAGCAGCTTCCTCCCGGGTCCTAGCGGGAGAGTTCCGGCCTACGAGCAGTACTTC
CDR3aa: CASSFLPGPSGRVPAYEQYF

d_gene: TRBD2
j_gene: TRBJ2-1
abundance: .
v_gene: TRBV9
CDR3nt: TGTGCCAGCAGCGTAGCCACCCTCGGCCCGGCGGGAGGTAATGAGCAGTTCTTC
CDR3aa: CASSVATLGPAGGNEQFF

d_gene: TRBD1
j_gene: TRBJ1-3
abundance: .
v_gene: TRBV5-1
CDR3nt: TGCGCCAGCAGCTTGGCGGGACAGGGAAACACCATATATTTT
CDR3aa: CASSLAGQGNTIYF

d_gene: .
j_gene: TRBJ1-1
abundance: .
v_gene: TRBV7-2
CDR3nt: TGTGCCAGCAGCCCACGCCCGACAGAAGCCACTGAAGCTTTCTTT
CDR3aa: CASSPRPTEATEAFF

d_gene: TRBD2
j_gene: TRBJ2-5
abundance: .
v_gene: TRBV30
CDR3nt: TGTGCCTGGAGTGCTGGACTAGAGGAGACCCAGTACTTC
CDR3aa: CAWSAGLEETQYF

d_gene: TRBD1
j_gene: TRBJ1-5
abundance: .
v_gene: TRBV19
CDR3nt: TGTGCCAGTAGTAGAAGGACAGGGGGCGGCAATCAGCCCCAGCATTTT
CDR3aa: CASSRRTGGGNQPQHF

d_gene: TRBD1
j_gene: TRBJ1-5
abundance: .
v_gene: TRBV20-1
CDR3nt: TGCAGTGCTAGTCCGGGACAGGGGTTCAGACAGCCCCAGCATTTT
CDR3aa: CSASPGQGFRQPQHF

d_gene: TRBD2
j_gene: TRBJ2-5
abundance: .
v_gene: TRBV5-4
CDR3nt: TGTGCCAGCAGCTCGGGACTAGCGGGAGAGACCCAGTACTTC
CDR3aa: CASSSGLAGETQYF

d_gene: .
j_gene: TRBJ2-5
abundance: .
v_gene: TRBV18
CDR3nt: TGTGCCAGCTCACTTGCCTCTAGTTTTCGGGAGACCCAGTACTTC
CDR3aa: CASSLASSFRETQYF

d_gene: .
j_gene: TRBJ2-1
abundance: .
v_gene: TRBV25-1
CDR3nt: TGTGCCAGCAGTGAAAGACACAGGTACAATGAGCAGTTCTTC
CDR3aa: CASSERHRYNEQFF

d_gene: .
j_gene: TRBJ1-3
abundance: .
v_gene: TRBV5-8
CDR3nt: TGTGCCAGCAGCTTCGAGAGGCAATTCGGAAACACCATATATTTT
CDR3aa: CASSFERQFGNTIYF

d_gene: .
j_gene: TRBJ1-2
abundance: .
v_gene: TRBV20-1
CDR3nt: TGCAGTGCTAGCTGGCAGCGCGGCTACACCTTC
CDR3aa: CSASWQRGYTF

d_gene: .
j_gene: TRBJ2-2
abundance: .
v_gene: TRBV4-3
CDR3nt: TGCGCCAGCAGCCATCACCCAGGGACGAACACCGGGGAGCTGTTTTTT
CDR3aa: CASSHHPGTNTGELFF

d_gene: .
j_gene: TRBJ1-2
abundance: .
v_gene: TRBV19
CDR3nt: TGTGCCAGTACGCGAGGGGGATCCTCTAACTATGGCTACACCTTC
CDR3aa: CASTRGGSSNYGYTF

d_gene: .
j_gene: TRBJ1-1
abundance: .
v_gene: TRBV7-9
CDR3nt: TGTGCCAGCAGCAGGGTCGGGAACACTGAAGCTTTCTTT
CDR3aa: CASSRVGNTEAFF

d_gene: TRBD1
j_gene: TRBJ1-2
abundance: few
v_gene: TRBV4-3
CDR3nt: TGCGCCAGCAGCCCGGGCGGACAGGGGCGGGTTGGCTACACCTTC
CDR3aa: CASSPGGQGRVGYTF

d_gene: .
j_gene: TRBJ2-6
abundance: .
v_gene: TRBV19
CDR3nt: TGTGCCACCCGGGGGACTGGGGCCAACGTCCTGACTTTC
CDR3aa: CATRGTGANVLTF

d_gene: TRBD1
j_gene: TRBJ2-7
abundance: .
v_gene: TRBV11-2
CDR3nt: TGTGCCAGCAGCTTAGGTAGGACAGGACAAGGCACCTACGAGCAGTACTTC
CDR3aa: CASSLGRTGQGTYEQYF

d_gene: .
j_gene: TRBJ1-1
abundance: .
v_gene: TRBV3-1/TRBV3-2
CDR3nt: TGTGCCAGCAGCCAATCGGTTGGGGGCCAGGACACTGAAGCTTTCTTT
CDR3aa: CASSQSVGGQDTEAFF

d_gene: TRBD1
j_gene: TRBJ1-2
abundance: .
v_gene: TRBV2
CDR3nt: TGTGCCAGCAGGGGCGGGGCAGGGGGCTTTCGCGGCTACACCTTC
CDR3aa: CASRGGAGGFRGYTF

d_gene: TRBD1
j_gene: TRBJ1-1
abundance: .
v_gene: TRBV5-8
CDR3nt: TGTGCCAGCAGCTGGGGACAGGGATCCACTGAAGCTTTCTTT
CDR3aa: CASSWGQGSTEAFF

d_gene: TRBD1
j_gene: TRBJ1-1
abundance: .
v_gene: TRBV10-3
CDR3nt: TGTGCCATCAGTGACCCAGACAGGGGGCTTAGGAACACTGAAGCTTTCTTT
CDR3aa: CAISDPDRGLRNTEAFF

d_gene: .
j_gene: TRBJ1-1
abundance: .
v_gene: TRBV24-1
CDR3nt: TGTGCCACCAGTGATTTGGGACACCAAGGCACTGAAGCTTTCTTT
CDR3aa: CATSDLGHQGTEAFF

d_gene: TRBD2
j_gene: TRBJ2-1
abundance: once
v_gene: TRBV11-2
CDR3nt: TGTGCCAGCAGCACCCGGACTAGTACATTCTCCTACAATGAGCAGTTCTTC
CDR3aa: CASSTRTSTFSYNEQFF